A selection of T cell receptor beta chains follows, all from one sample in a study of shared clonotypes between healthy human individuals. TCRdb keeps only in-frame clones here, not all; method: immunoSEQ multiplex PCR. The sample has fewer than 1.6 million clones, 98% seen once; the top ten hold around 0.38%. Sequenced material: naive CD4+ T cells sorted from blood. Receptors were obtained from a young man in good health. CDR3s leave out the opening cysteine and the closing phenylalanine or tryptophan. Fields, in order: V gene, CDR3 protein.

>TRBV6-5
ATTARAYGYT
>TRBV7-9
ASSFGALAASSYEQY
>TRBV19
ASSEMGLEQF
>TRBV6-5
ASSYSKGYPGELF
>TRBV6-6
ASSYGDYNEQF
>TRBV28
ASSLGPNEQF
>TRBV7-3
ASSRHRGQDTQY
>TRBV2
ASSETGTGSGNTIY
>TRBV18
ASSPSSGGYTDTQY
>TRBV7-9
ASSPPLASSYNEQF
>TRBV29-1
SAERGLKAQYYEQY
>TRBV18
ASSSDRQNQPQH
>TRBV30
AWSVMVREPYNEQF
>TRBV7-6
ASSLVVGAGGNTEAF
>TRBV10-2
ASKLDTDTQY
>TRBV2
ASRKPGQGDHEQY
>TRBV6-5
ASRQIGGPYEQY
>TRBV19
ASSIEKGTGELF
>TRBV6-1
ASSEGWGVRTYEQY
>TRBV6-6
ASRELGAGANVLT
>TRBV5-4
ASSTQTSTNYGYT
>TRBV19
ASSMGVLDTYEQY
>TRBV5-1
ASSPGPPGDTQY
>TRBV7-2
ASSLQARRDTEAF
>TRBV30
AFRDGTYEQY
>TRBV28
ASSSAGTGAYEQY
>TRBV5-1
ASSLKAGGMNTEAF
>TRBV9
ASSVEVPSFVGRARYNEQF
>TRBV5-1
ASSLDGLAGVGTDTQY
>TRBV7-3
ASSERTEGLLNNEQF
>TRBV5-4
ASSLRVTGELF